A selection of T cell receptor beta chains follows, all from one sample in a study of PD-1 blockade in mismatch repair-deficient tumors. Some clones are missing from TCRdb's copy, which holds only in-frame ones; the method was immunoSEQ multiplex PCR. The sample yields some 85,000 clones, about four fifths seen once. The sequencing used peripheral blood, collected 44 weeks after starting pembrolizumab. These receptors were taken from an adult with mismatch repair-deficient cancer. The CDR3 runs from the conserved cysteine through the conserved F or W.

v_gene | len | CDR3aa
TRBV5-4 | 15 | CASSLTSGNHNEQFF
TRBV5-1 | 14 | CASSRNVAKNIQYF
TRBV7-8 | 15 | CASSLPGQGGGTQYF
TRBV25-1 | 13 | CASSVGGNYGYTF
TRBV7-9 | 18 | CASRPDRVYLSGANVLTF
TRBV14 | 19 | CASSQVSLLAGARQETQYF
TRBV9 | 16 | CASSPGLRPNTGELFF
TRBV11-3 | 13 | CASSLLPTTEAFF
TRBV5-8 | 16 | CASEKAGQGVTGELFF
TRBV6-1 | 15 | CASAVGSGSWETQYF
TRBV7-8 | 15 | CASAPQGQNTGELFF
TRBV5-4 | 14 | CASLGRERDTEAFF
TRBV15 | 13 | CATSREGPTWQFF
TRBV20-1 | 11 | CSARTYNEQFF
TRBV7-8 | 15 | CASSLESGQRETQYF
TRBV9 | 13 | CASSKTGNTEAFF
TRBV6-1 | 13 | CASSERDRGQAFF
TRBV5-1 | 15 | CASSDDTSGANVLTF
TRBV27 | 15 | CASSIAGEAYYGYTF
TRBV5-1 | 13 | CASSFTSSYEQYF
TRBV7-8 | 15 | CASSLAGDRGHEQYF
TRBV19 | 14 | CASSYGTGVYEQYF
TRBV7-6 | 16 | CASSSSGTRFYNEQFF
TRBV10-3 | 15 | CAISGGQTASNEQFF
TRBV29-1 | 17 | CSVEDLQGSGIYNEQFF